The clone carrying this T cell receptor beta chain was picked up a small number of times. Its antigen is not identified. Other DNA sequences from this sample encode an identical CDR3 as well. This record comes from a study of cytomegalovirus exposure and HLA in healthy donors. Study details: Across some 400 genotyped donors, roughly 85% landed in the Caucasian-associated ancestry cluster.

Study findings and constraints: With later analysis, a missense DCLRE1C variant became linked to TCR beta V- and J-gene trimming. Productive status was seen about 87% or about 30% of the time for most TCR beta V segments in an earlier analysis.

This CDR3 contains 15 residues. Trimming cost V 1 base and J 4 bases, with 9 bases left between them. Germline values: CDR1 SGHRS, CDR2 YFSETQ. 60 Vbeta and 13 Jbeta primers were used in PCR. In the source study's methods: Unique TCR beta chains numbered roughly 84 million in a later analysis, with 10 million to 14 million shared. The table came from immunoSEQ multiplex PCR; TCRdb's copy has only in-frame clones and leaves some out. V and J calls and clone size are those listed in that table; D and trimming were worked out from the DNA. The sample has 150,000 to 200,000 clones, over 60% seen once. Material for sequencing was PBMCs. The TCR originated in a man aged 40-50 years in good health and CMV-seropositive. The chain has TRBV5-1 and TRBJ2-6; D perhaps matches TRBD1 (5 bases). CDR3 in DNA: TGCGCCAGCAGCTTGCAGGGCTCCGGGGCCAACGTCCTGACTTTC. Translating gives CASSLQGSGANVLTF.